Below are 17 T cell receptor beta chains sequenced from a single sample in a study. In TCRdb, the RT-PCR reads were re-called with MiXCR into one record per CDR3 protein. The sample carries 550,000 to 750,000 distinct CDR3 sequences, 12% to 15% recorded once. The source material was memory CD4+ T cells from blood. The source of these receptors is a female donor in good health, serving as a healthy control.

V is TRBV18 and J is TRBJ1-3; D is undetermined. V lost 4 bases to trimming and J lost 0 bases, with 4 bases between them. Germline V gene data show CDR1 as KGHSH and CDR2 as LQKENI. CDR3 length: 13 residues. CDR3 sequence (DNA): TGTGCCAGCTCACGGGTCTCTGGAAACACCATATATTTT. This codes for CASSRVSGNTIYF. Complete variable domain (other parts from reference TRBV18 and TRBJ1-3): NAGVMQNPRHLVRRRGQEARLRCSPMKGHSHVYWYRQLPEEGLKFMVYLQKENIIDESGMPKERFSAEFPKEGPSILRIQQVVRGDSAAYFCASSRVSGNTIYFGEGSWLTVV.

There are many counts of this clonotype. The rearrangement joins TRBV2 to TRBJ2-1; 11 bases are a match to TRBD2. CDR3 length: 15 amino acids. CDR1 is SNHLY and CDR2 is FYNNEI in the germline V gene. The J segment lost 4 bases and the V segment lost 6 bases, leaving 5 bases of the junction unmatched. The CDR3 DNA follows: TGTGCCAGCAGGAAGACTAGCGGGGCATACAATGAGCAGTTCTTC. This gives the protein CASRKTSGAYNEQFF.

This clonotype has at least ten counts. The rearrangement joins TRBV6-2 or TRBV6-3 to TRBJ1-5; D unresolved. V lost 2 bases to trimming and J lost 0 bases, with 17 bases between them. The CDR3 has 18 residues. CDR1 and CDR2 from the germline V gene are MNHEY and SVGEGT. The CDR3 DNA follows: TGTGCCAGCAGTTACCTCGCGAGGGAAGGGTATAGCAATCAGCCCCAGCATTTT. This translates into CASSYLAREGYSNQPQHF.

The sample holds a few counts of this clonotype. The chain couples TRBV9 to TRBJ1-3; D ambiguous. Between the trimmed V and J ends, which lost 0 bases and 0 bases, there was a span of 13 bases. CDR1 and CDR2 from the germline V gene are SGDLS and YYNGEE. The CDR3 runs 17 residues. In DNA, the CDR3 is TGTGCCAGCAGCGTAGCTGGAAGGATTACCTCTGGAAACACCATATATTTT. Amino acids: CASSVAGRITSGNTIYF.

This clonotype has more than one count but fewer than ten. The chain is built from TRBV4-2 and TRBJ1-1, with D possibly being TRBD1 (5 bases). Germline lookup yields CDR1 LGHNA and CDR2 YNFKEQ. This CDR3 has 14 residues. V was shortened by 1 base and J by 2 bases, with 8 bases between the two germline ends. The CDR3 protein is CASSQATANTEAFF. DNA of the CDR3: TGTGCCAGCAGCCAAGCGACAGCTAACACTGAAGCTTTCTTT.

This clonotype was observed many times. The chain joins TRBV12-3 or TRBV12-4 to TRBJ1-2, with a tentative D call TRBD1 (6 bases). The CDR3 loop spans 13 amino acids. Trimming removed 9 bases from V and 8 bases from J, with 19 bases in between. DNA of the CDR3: TGTGCCAGTACCGGTTGGGGGCATCGGGGCTACACCTTC. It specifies CASTGWGHRGYTF.

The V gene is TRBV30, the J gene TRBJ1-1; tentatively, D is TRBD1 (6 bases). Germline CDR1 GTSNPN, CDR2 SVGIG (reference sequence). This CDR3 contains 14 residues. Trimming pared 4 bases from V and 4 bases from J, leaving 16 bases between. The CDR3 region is CAWTPVGAGTEAFF. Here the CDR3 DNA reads TGTGCCTGGACCCCCGTGGGGGCTGGCACTGAAGCTTTCTTT.

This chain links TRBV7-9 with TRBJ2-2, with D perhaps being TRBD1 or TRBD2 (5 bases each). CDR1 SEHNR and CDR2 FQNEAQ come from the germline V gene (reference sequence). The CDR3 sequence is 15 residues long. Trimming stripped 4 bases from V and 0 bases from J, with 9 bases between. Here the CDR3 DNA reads TGTGCCAGCAGCTGGGGGAACGCGAACACCGGGGAGCTGTTTTTT. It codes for CASSWGNANTGELFF.

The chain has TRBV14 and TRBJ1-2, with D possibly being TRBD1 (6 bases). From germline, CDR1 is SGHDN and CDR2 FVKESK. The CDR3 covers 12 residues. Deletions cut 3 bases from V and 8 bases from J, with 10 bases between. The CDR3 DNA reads TGTGCCAGCAGCCAGTACAGGGAGGGCTACACCTTC. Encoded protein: CASSQYREGYTF.

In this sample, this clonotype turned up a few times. The CDR3 protein is CASSLGVAHANTGELFF. In DNA, the CDR3 is TGTGCCAGCAGCTTAGGGGTGGCACACGCGAACACCGGGGAGCTGTTTTTT. V and J are TRBV7-2 and TRBJ2-2; D call uncertain. The length of the CDR3 is 17 residues. From germline, CDR1 is SGHTA and CDR2 FQGNSA. V was trimmed by 1 base and J by 0 bases, leaving 12 bases between them.

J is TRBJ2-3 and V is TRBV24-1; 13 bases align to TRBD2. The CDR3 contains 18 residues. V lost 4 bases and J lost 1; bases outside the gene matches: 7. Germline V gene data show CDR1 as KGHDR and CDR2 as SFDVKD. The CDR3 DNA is TGTGCCACCAGTGACCCCGGGACTAGCGGGAAAGGCACAGATACGCAGTATTTT. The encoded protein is CATSDPGTSGKGTDTQYF.

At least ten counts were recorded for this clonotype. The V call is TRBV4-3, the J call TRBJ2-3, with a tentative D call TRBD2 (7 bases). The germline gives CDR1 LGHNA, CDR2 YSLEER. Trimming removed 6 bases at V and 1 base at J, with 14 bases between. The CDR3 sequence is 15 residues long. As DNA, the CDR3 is TGCGCCAGCAGTGGCGGGGGCGCTGGCACAGATACGCAGTATTTT. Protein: CASSGGGAGTDTQYF.

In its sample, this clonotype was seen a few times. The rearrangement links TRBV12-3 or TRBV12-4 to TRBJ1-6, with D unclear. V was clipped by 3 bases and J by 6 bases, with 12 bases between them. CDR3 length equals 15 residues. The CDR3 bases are TGTGCCAGCAGTTTTGATTCGGGCGGTAATTCACCCCTCCACTTT. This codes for CASSFDSGGNSPLHF.

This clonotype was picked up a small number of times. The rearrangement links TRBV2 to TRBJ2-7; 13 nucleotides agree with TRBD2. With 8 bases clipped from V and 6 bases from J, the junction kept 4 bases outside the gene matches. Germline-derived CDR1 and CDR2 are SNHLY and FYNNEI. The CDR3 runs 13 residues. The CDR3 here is CASSTSGRSEQYF. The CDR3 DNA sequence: TGTGCCAGCTCGACTAGCGGGAGGTCCGAGCAGTACTTC.

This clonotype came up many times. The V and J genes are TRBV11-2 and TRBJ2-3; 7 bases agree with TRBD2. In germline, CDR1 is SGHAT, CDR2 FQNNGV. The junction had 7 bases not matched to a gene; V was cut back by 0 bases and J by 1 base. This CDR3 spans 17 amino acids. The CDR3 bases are TGTGCCAGCAGCTTAGATCGTATCACTAGCGGCACAGATACGCAGTATTTT. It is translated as CASSLDRITSGTDTQYF.

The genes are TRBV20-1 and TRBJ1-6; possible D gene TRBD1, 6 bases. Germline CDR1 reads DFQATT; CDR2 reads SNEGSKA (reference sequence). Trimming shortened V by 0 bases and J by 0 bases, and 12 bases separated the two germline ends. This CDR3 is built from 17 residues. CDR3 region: CSARDHDRSSYNSPLHF. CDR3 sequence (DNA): TGCAGTGCTAGAGACCACGACAGGAGCTCCTATAATTCACCCCTCCACTTT.

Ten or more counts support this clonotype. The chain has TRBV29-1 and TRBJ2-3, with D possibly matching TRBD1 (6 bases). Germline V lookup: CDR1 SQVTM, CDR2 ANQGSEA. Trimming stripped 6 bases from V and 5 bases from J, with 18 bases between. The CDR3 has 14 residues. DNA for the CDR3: TGCAGCGTCGAGGGTGGGGCAGGGGTAGATACGCAGTATTTT. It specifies CSVEGGAGVDTQYF.